The 5 T cell receptor beta chains below were found in one sample sequenced in a study of early T cells in non-severe SARS-CoV-2 infection. Using its own MiXCR run on the 5' RACE reads, TCRdb lists one record per CDR3 protein. The data show nearly 90,000 distinct CDR3 sequences, with over 13% seen just once and over 6.5% held by the top ten. Specimen: whole blood. Receptors were obtained from an adult who was a healthcare worker with PCR-confirmed SARS-CoV-2 infection or an uninfected control (not recorded which).

The J gene is TRBJ2-1, the V gene TRBV28; the D gene could be TRBD1 or TRBD2 (9 bases each). This CDR3 region has 18 residues. The germline V gene has CDR1 MDHEN and CDR2 SYDVKM. Trimming removed 8 bases at V and 4 bases at J, with 27 bases between. CDR3 nucleotide sequence: TGTGCCAGCTTGGGACAGGGCGAACTAGCGGGCTTTTACAATGAGCAGTTCTTC. Its protein product is CASLGQGELAGFYNEQFF.

At least ten counts were recorded for this clonotype. The gene calls are TRBV18 and TRBJ1-1, with D tentatively TRBD1 (5 bases). The V end lost 4 bases, the J end lost 7 bases, and 16 bases lay between the germline ends. The CDR3 covers 14 residues. Germline V gene sequence: CDR1 KGHSH, CDR2 LQKENI. CDR3 in amino acids: CASSLAQGNLEAFF. Written as DNA, the CDR3 is TGTGCCAGCTCACTAGCCCAGGGCAACCTTGAAGCTTTCTTT.

CDR3 region: CASLRDGSAGELFF. The CDR3 nucleotides read TGTGCCAGCCTACGGGACGGAAGTGCCGGGGAGCTGTTTTTT. The chain combines TRBV19 with TRBJ2-2, with D perhaps given as TRBD1 or TRBD2 (5 bases each). CDR1 is LNHDA, CDR2 SQIVND, per germline (reference sequence). The CDR3 totals 14 residues. V dropped 9 bases and J dropped 6 bases, with 17 bases sitting between them.

This clonotype occurred many times. The chain uses TRBV29-1 and TRBJ2-1, with 8 bases matching TRBD1. Losses at the gene ends were 3 bases for V and 4 bases for J; bases not matched to a gene: 8. CDR1 is SQVTM and CDR2 is ANQGSEA in the germline V gene. This CDR3 is built from 15 residues. The CDR3 is CSVERDRRGYNEQFF. The CDR3 DNA reads as TGCAGCGTTGAGCGGGACAGGAGAGGATACAATGAGCAGTTCTTC.

This clonotype was counted a few times. The chain carries TRBV12-3 or TRBV12-4 and TRBJ2-5; D uncertain. The CDR3 is 12 residues long. V lost 5 bases and J 1 base, leaving 5 bases between the germline ends. The CDR3 nucleotides are TGTGCCAGCAGTCCCGGCCAAGAGACCCAGTACTTC. Translated, it gives CASSPGQETQYF.